This T cell receptor (beta chain) was captured in a study of blood T cell repertoires in COVID-19. On the study more broadly: From T cells, B-cell-depleted T cells, or PBMCs came the material, which was cDNA or gDNA.

Repertoires were generated with immunoSEQ multiplex PCR, while TCRdb's copy carries only in-frame clones and drops some. The data hold approximately 200,000 clones, with about nine tenths observed a single time. V lost 5 bases and J lost 5; bases outside the gene matches: 8. This CDR3 has 15 amino acids. Germline CDR1 MDHEN, CDR2 SYDVKM. This receptor was obtained from a man aged 30 to 45 who had recovered from COVID-19. V is TRBV28 and J is TRBJ2-2; 7 nucleotides match TRBD1. The sequenced sample consisted of PBMCs or T cells enriched from blood (not recorded which). This CDR3 is CASSLRDSYTGELFF. DNA of the CDR3: TGTGCCAGCAGTCTACGGGACAGTTATACCGGGGAGCTGTTTTTT.